This T cell receptor beta chain was found in a study of beta chain features in type 1 diabetes. Regarding the study as a whole: Equally in patients and controls, shorter templates might have been favored by PCR. Moderate but significant shortening of TCRB CDR3s was recorded in all four CD4+ subsets from Type 1 diabetes patients.

This clone turned up a few times. Its target is not known. Trimming removed 4 bases from V and 0 bases from J; junction bases left unmatched: 8. The CDR3 has 17 amino acids. Germline V gene lookup returns CDR1 SGHNT and CDR2 YYREEE (reference sequence). The entirety of the isolated RNA underwent reverse transcription, so expressed TCRB transcripts were sequenced. TCRdb's copy holds only in-frame clones and misses some; the assay was immunoSEQ multiplex PCR. Among about 48,000 clones listed, 42% were seen once. Naive, central memory, regulatory and stem cell-like memory cells within the CD4+ compartment were sorted using CD45RO/CCR7/CD25/CD127/CD95/CD27.

Sequencing was done on a sample of Tregs from blood. The clonotype was recovered from a man aged 25 to 40 with type 1 diabetes. The rearrangement links TRBV5-4 to TRBJ2-2, with 8 bases identical to TRBD1. CDR3 residues: CASSPTPRGPNTGELFF. The DNA of the CDR3 is TGTGCCAGCAGCCCGACGCCCAGGGGGCCGAACACCGGGGAGCTGTTTTTT.